This note documents a single T cell receptor beta chain sequence. As originally analysed: Scientists estimated how many nucleated cells there were by amplifying reference gene primers. Assay: immunoSEQ multiplex PCR; the TCRdb copy retains only in-frame clones and omits some. V, J and clone size are those of that table, while D and trimming were read from the DNA. This table holds around 310,000 clones, approximately 88% found once. This record belongs to a study of blood T cell repertoires in COVID-19. Study-wide context: Collection of acute and convalescent COVID-19 samples took place in the United States, Italy and Spain. PBMCs, B-cell-depleted T cells, or T cells provided the cDNA or gDNA that made up the material.

From germline, CDR1 is SEHNR and CDR2 FQNEAQ (reference sequence). V lost 5 bases, J lost 2 bases, and 10 bases stayed unmatched. This CDR3 spans 18 amino acids. The source material was peripheral blood. The sequence was collected from a woman aged 50 to 60 with active or convalescent COVID-19. This rearrangement joins TRBV7-9 to TRBJ2-2; the match to TRBD2 covers 11 bases. CDR3 DNA: TGTGCCAGCAGCGTGACGACTAGCGGGACCTTTAACACCGGGGAGCTGTTTTTT. Translation gives CASSVTTSGTFNTGELFF.